These 18 T cell receptor beta chains originate from one sample sequenced in a study of graft-versus-host responses after intestinal transplantation (dated by TCRdb to 2020 to 2022). Library generation was performed with the immunoSEQ multiplex PCR assay. TCRdb took this table from immuneACCESS and kept in-frame rearrangements with V and J called. Such tables lack part of the clones; where checked against another copy, unresolved V genes explain under half of the gap, and the rest is unexplained. This sample has approximately 22,000 clones in its table, and more than 40% of those were observed once. Of the sample, about 0.9% falls within the top ten clones. The meaning of the sample's time point label: cells obtained before transplantation from donor or recipient. Sequenced material: alloreactive CD4+ T cells from a mixed lymphocyte reaction culture, taken before intestinal transplant. The cell subset or site tag for this specimen amounts to: CFSE-low proliferating T cells sorted from roughly 6-day pre-transplant mixed lymphocyte reaction (GvH or HvG direction). The receptors stem from a human patient who received an intestinal transplant.

The chain links TRBV5-1 to TRBJ1-1; tentative D call: TRBD1 (6 bases). CDR3 length: 15 amino acids. The ends were cut back, 4 bases at V and 0 bases at J, with 13 bases in the middle. The germline V gene encodes CDR1 SGHRS and CDR2 YFSETQ. The CDR3 spells CASSRPGAMNTEAFF. The CDR3 nucleotides read TGCGCCAGCAGCCGGCCAGGGGCGATGAACACTGAAGCTTTCTTT.

J is TRBJ2-1 and V is TRBV7-9; 7 nucleotides match TRBD1. The CDR3 is 14 amino acids. The germline V gene encodes CDR1 SEHNR and CDR2 FQNEAQ (reference sequence). V shed 5 bases and J 8 bases; nucleotides not matched to a gene: 9. The CDR3 DNA is TGTGCCAGCAGCCCCCAGGGGGTCTCCCATGAGCAGTTCTTC. Protein: CASSPQGVSHEQFF.

The rearrangement links TRBV29-1 to TRBJ2-7; TRBD1 might be the D (7 bases). Germline V gives CDR1 SQVTM, CDR2 ANQGSEA. The CDR3 extends over 16 amino acids. Trimming took 0 bases from V and 2 from J, leaving 17 bases between them. CDR3 in amino acids: CSVEDPGGGPTYEQYF. The DNA for the CDR3 is TGCAGCGTTGAAGATCCAGGAGGGGGCCCTACCTACGAGCAGTACTTC.

This clone occurred a few times. Here the CDR3 reads CASSMSGGVGYTF. CDR3 in DNA: TGTGCCAGTAGTATGTCGGGGGGCGTTGGCTACACCTTC. V and J are TRBV19 and TRBJ1-2, with D maybe TRBD1 (6 bases). Germline V CDR1 and CDR2: LNHDA, SQIVND (reference sequence). The CDR3 is made up of 13 amino acids. Trimming removed 3 bases at V and 7 bases at J, with 12 bases between. Supplemented by reference TRBV19 and TRBJ1-2, the full variable domain reads DGGITQSPKYLFRKEGQNVTLSCEQNLNHDAMYWYRQDPGQGLRLIYYSQIVNDFQKGDIAEGYSVSREKKESFPLTVTSAQKNPTAFYLCASSMSGGVGYTFGSGTRLTVV.

The chain links TRBV6-6 to TRBJ1-2; 9 nucleotides align to TRBD1. The trim removed 2 bases at V and 4 bases at J, leaving 5 bases unmatched. This CDR3 region has 15 residues. Germline loops: CDR1 MNHNY, CDR2 SVGAGI (reference sequence). CDR3 sequence (DNA): TGTGCCAGCAGTTACGGGGACAGGGTGGGCTATGGCTACACCTTC. Amino acid sequence: CASSYGDRVGYGYTF.

The chain is built from TRBV25-1 and TRBJ2-5; D is perhaps TRBD1 (5 bases). This CDR3 region has 16 residues. Germline CDR1 reads MGHDK; CDR2 reads SYGVNS. V lost 3 bases and J lost 5, with 19 bases in between. As DNA, the CDR3 is TGTGCCAGCAGTGAGGGGTATCGGACATTTGGGGAGACCCAGTACTTC. Translating gives CASSEGYRTFGETQYF.

The V and J genes are TRBV5-1 and TRBJ2-3; no firm D call. The V end lost 8 bases, the J end lost 6 bases, and 16 bases lay between the germline ends. Germline V gives CDR1 SGHRS, CDR2 YFSETQ. CDR3 length: 13 amino acids. The CDR3 protein is CASLLDGSDTQYF. DNA of the CDR3: TGCGCCAGTCTTCTAGATGGATCGGATACGCAGTATTTT.

This clone was recorded a few times. The chain employs TRBV11-2 and TRBJ2-1; 8 nucleotides match TRBD2. CDR1 SGHAT and CDR2 FQNNGV come from the germline V gene. The length of the CDR3 is 15 residues. Germline trimming cut 4 bases from V and 2 bases from J; bases unmatched to any gene: 4. CDR3 sequence reads: CASSSLAGPYNEQFF. Written as DNA, the CDR3 is TGTGCCAGCAGCTCCTTAGCGGGACCCTACAATGAGCAGTTCTTC.

The rearrangement links TRBV5-1 to TRBJ1-5; TRBD1 is a possible D gene (5 bases). Germline V gene sequence: CDR1 SGHRS, CDR2 YFSETQ. This CDR3 is 13 amino acids long. With 4 bases removed from V and 11 bases from J, the gap between germline ends came to 16 bases. For the CDR3, the DNA is TGCGCCAGCAGCCCCACACCGGGGGGAGCCCAGCATTTT. Amino acid sequence: CASSPTPGGAQHF.

The V gene is TRBV5-1, the J gene TRBJ1-1, with no clear D. The germline V and J ends were trimmed by 1 base and 1 base, with 14 bases remaining between them. This CDR3 is 16 amino acids long. Germline V gene lookup returns CDR1 SGHRS and CDR2 YFSETQ. CDR3 loop: CASSLWEGVGNTEAFF. For the CDR3, the DNA is TGCGCCAGCAGCTTGTGGGAGGGAGTCGGGAACACTGAAGCTTTCTTT.

V and J are TRBV5-4 and TRBJ2-7; 7 bases line up with TRBD1. Germline lookup yields CDR1 SGHNT and CDR2 YYREEE (reference sequence). The V segment lost 2 bases and the J segment 0 bases; nucleotides outside the gene matches: 2. The CDR3 consists of 14 residues. CDR3 in amino acids: CASSFGTVSYEQYF. The CDR3 DNA follows: TGTGCCAGCAGCTTTGGGACAGTCTCCTACGAGCAGTACTTC.

The chain employs TRBV7-9 and TRBJ2-3; a weak D match, TRBD2 (6 bases). The CDR3 runs to 14 residues. The germline CDR1 and CDR2 sequences are SEHNR and FQNEAQ (reference sequence). The V end was cut by 5 bases, the J end by 4 bases, with 13 bases between. DNA for the CDR3: TGTGCCAGCAGCCCCCGACTAGTGTCAGATACGCAGTATTTT. Translation gives CASSPRLVSDTQYF.

By frequency in the sample, this clone is medium-sized. The rearrangement joins TRBV7-8 to TRBJ1-6, with D unresolved. V was trimmed by 5 bases and J by 7 bases, leaving 12 bases between them. The germline gives CDR1 SGHVS, CDR2 FQNEAQ. The CDR3 runs 14 residues. DNA for the CDR3: TGTGCCAGCAGCCCTGGACTGCGGAATTCACCCCTCCACTTT. This codes for CASSPGLRNSPLHF. Full variable domain (outside the CDR3, taken from reference TRBV7-8 and TRBJ1-6): GAGVSQSPRYKVAKRGQDVALRCDPISGHVSLFWYQQALGQGPEFLTYFQNEAQLDKSGLPSDRFFAERPEGSVSTLKIQRTQQEDSAVYLCASSPGLRNSPLHFGNGTRLTVT.

V and J are TRBV10-3 and TRBJ2-2; the match to TRBD2 covers 8 bases. V lost 6 bases, J lost 0 bases, and 3 bases stayed unmatched. The CDR3 spans 15 residues. Germline values: CDR1 ENHRY, CDR2 SYGVKD. The CDR3 DNA sequence: TGTGCCATCAGCGCAGCGGGGGCGAACACCGGGGAGCTGTTTTTT. It encodes CAISAAGANTGELFF.

J is TRBJ2-4 and V is TRBV6-6, with 11 bases fitting TRBD2. Trimming at V came to 1 base and at J to 7 bases, leaving 6 bases not matched to a gene. The CDR3 extends over 16 amino acids. Germline CDR1 reads MNHNY; CDR2 reads SVGAGI (reference sequence). CDR3 DNA: TGTGCCAGCAGTTACTGGGTAGCGGGGGGGTCGAACATTCAGTACTTC. Translated: CASSYWVAGGSNIQYF.

The rearrangement links TRBV6-1 to TRBJ1-4, with D possibly being TRBD1 (6 bases). This CDR3 is 13 amino acids long. Germline-derived CDR1 and CDR2 are MNHNS and SASEGT. Between the trimmed V and J ends, which lost 10 bases and 4 bases, there was a span of 13 bases. The chain's CDR3 is CATRTVFNEKLFF. In nucleotides, the CDR3 is TGTGCCACCCGGACAGTTTTTAATGAAAAACTGTTTTTT.

The V gene is TRBV6-5, the J gene TRBJ1-2; 7 bases are shared with TRBD1. CDR3 length equals 15 residues. Germline lookup yields CDR1 MNHEY and CDR2 SVGAGI. Germline trimming cut 6 bases from V and 4 bases from J; bases unmatched to any gene: 11. The CDR3 nucleotides read TGTGCCAGCAGACGGGTCTCAGGGGGAACCTATGGCTACACCTTC. Translation gives CASRRVSGGTYGYTF.

CDR3 DNA sequence: TGTGCCAGCAGCTTAGGACTAGCGGGGGGCACCTACGAGCAGTACTTC. Amino acid sequence: CASSLGLAGGTYEQYF. This chain connects TRBV7-8 to TRBJ2-7, with TRBD2 matching over 13 bases. The germline CDR1 and CDR2 sequences are SGHVS and FQNEAQ. The V and J ends lost 1 base and 2 bases, in that order; junction bases with no gene match: 2. The CDR3 length is 16 residues.